This TCR beta chain appears in the sequencing data of a study of blood T cell repertoires in COVID-19. Original processing notes: Amplification of reference gene primers provided the estimated nucleated cell counts. Assay used: immunoSEQ multiplex PCR; TCRdb lists only in-frame clones, some missing. Clone size and V and J calls were adopted from that table, with D and trimming inferred from the DNA. The repertoire holds approximately 50,000 clones, 81% seen once, with 26% in the top ten. The germline CDR1 and CDR2 sequences are MNHEY and SMNVEV (reference sequence). V lost 8 bases and J lost 2, with 18 bases in between. CDR3 length: 15 residues.

This TCR came from a woman over 75 with COVID-19, enrolled during active disease. The rearrangement links TRBV27 to TRBJ1-1; D might be TRBD1 (5 bases). The sequencing input was peripheral blood. In DNA form, the CDR3 reads TGTGCCAGCTCCCCCGGGGGGGTGGGCAACACTGAAGCTTTCTTT. Translated: CASSPGGVGNTEAFF.